These 24 T cell receptor beta chains came from one sample sequenced in a study of T cell responses to AZD1222 COVID-19 vaccine. Assay: immunoSEQ multiplex PCR; the TCRdb copy retains only in-frame clones and omits some. The sample shows roughly 70,000 clones, about four fifths of them seen only once. The sample was peripheral blood, taken 28 days after the second AZD1222 dose. These receptors were taken from an adult who received the AZD1222 COVID-19 vaccine.

The rearrangement joins TRBV12-3 or TRBV12-4 to TRBJ1-2; D not resolved. Trimming stripped 5 bases from V and 3 bases from J, with 7 bases between. The CDR3 spans 12 residues. For the CDR3, the DNA is TGTGCCAGCAGTCCGACCGACTATGGCTACACCTTC. Amino acids: CASSPTDYGYTF.

The V and J genes are TRBV6-2 or TRBV6-3 and TRBJ1-1; no definite D call. This CDR3 has 12 residues. The V end was cut by 2 bases, the J end by 6 bases, with 7 bases between. CDR1 and CDR2 (germline): MNHEY, SVGEGT. In nucleotides, the CDR3 is TGTGCCAGCAGTTACAATCCCTCTGAAGCTTTCTTT. It specifies CASSYNPSEAFF.

Only one count was recorded for this clone. The genes are TRBV7-2 and TRBJ1-2, with D possibly matching TRBD1 (5 bases). The CDR3 is made up of 13 amino acids. V was cut by 5 bases and J by 4 bases, with 11 bases left in between. Germline V gene data show CDR1 as SGHTA and CDR2 as FQGNSA. Here the CDR3 reads CASSIQVTYGYTF. The CDR3 region has the DNA TGTGCCAGCAGCATACAGGTCACCTATGGCTACACCTTC.

This clone appeared a single time. CDR3 nucleotides: TGTGCCAGCATAATACTTACTCGGCAAGTCTCTGGGGCCAACGTCCTGACTTTC. Protein product: CASIILTRQVSGANVLTF. The chain uses TRBV7-9 and TRBJ2-6; no definite D call. Deletions cut 7 bases from V and 0 bases from J, with 19 bases between. CDR3 size: 18 residues. Germline CDR1 SEHNR, CDR2 FQNEAQ (reference sequence).

V usage is TRBV18 and J usage is TRBJ2-5, with 8 bases identical to TRBD1. CDR1 KGHSH and CDR2 LQKENI come from the germline V gene. The ends lost 3 bases at V and 0 bases at J; junction bases unmatched: 6. This CDR3 contains 16 residues. CDR3 DNA: TGTGCCAGCTCACCCCTAGGACAGGGCTACCAAGAGACCCAGTACTTC. Protein sequence: CASSPLGQGYQETQYF. Supplemented by reference TRBV18 and TRBJ2-5, the full variable domain reads NAGVMQNPRHLVRRRGQEARLRCSPMKGHSHVYWYRQLPEEGLKFMVYLQKENIIDESGMPKERFSAEFPKEGPSILRIQQVVRGDSAAYFCASSPLGQGYQETQYFGPGTRLLVL.

V is TRBV29-1 and J is TRBJ1-2; unclear D gene. The CDR3 runs to 13 residues. V was cut by 2 bases and J by 2 bases, with 9 bases left in between. Germline V lookup: CDR1 SQVTM, CDR2 ANQGSEA. DNA of the CDR3: TGCAGCGTTGAAAAGAGGGAAAACTATGGCTACACCTTC. This encodes CSVEKRENYGYTF.

The chain links TRBV19 to TRBJ1-1; a weak D match, TRBD1 (6 bases). The germline gives CDR1 LNHDA, CDR2 SQIVND (reference sequence). V lost 11 bases and J 1 base, leaving 11 bases between the germline ends. This CDR3 is 12 amino acids long. CDR3 loop: CASRGENTEAFF. As DNA, the CDR3 is TGTGCCTCCAGGGGAGAGAACACTGAAGCTTTCTTT.

V and J are TRBV19 and TRBJ1-2; the match to TRBD1 covers 12 bases. The CDR3 totals 16 residues. V dropped 4 bases and J dropped 8; count of bases not matched to a gene: 11. Germline V gene sequence: CDR1 LNHDA, CDR2 SQIVND (reference sequence). The CDR3 region is CASSTTTGQGAVGYTF. The DNA of the CDR3 is TGTGCCAGTAGTACAACTACGGGACAGGGGGCTGTGGGCTACACCTTC.

This clone was observed a single time. CDR3 residues: CASSLWRGQGNTEAFF. In DNA, the CDR3 is TGTGCCAGCAGCTTGTGGCGGGGACAGGGGAACACTGAAGCTTTCTTT. The rearrangement joins TRBV5-5 to TRBJ1-1; 9 bases agree with TRBD1. Losses at the gene ends were 1 base for V and 1 base for J; bases not matched to a gene: 5. Germline assignment: CDR1 SGHKS and CDR2 YYEKEE (reference sequence). This CDR3 contains 16 residues.

Regarding this clone: Other DNA sequences in this sample translate to the same CDR3. V is TRBV6-5 and J is TRBJ2-7, with TRBD1 identical over 10 bases. The CDR3 sequence is 13 residues long. J gave up 7 bases and V 6 bases, and 6 bases lay outside the gene matches. CDR1 MNHEY and CDR2 SVGAGI come from the germline V gene. CDR3: CASSRDRGYEQYF. In DNA form, the CDR3 reads TGTGCCAGCAGCCGGGACAGGGGATATGAGCAGTACTTC.

The genes are TRBV5-4 and TRBJ2-6, with D possibly being TRBD1 (5 bases). Deletions cut 3 bases from V and 2 bases from J, with 6 bases between. Germline-derived CDR1 and CDR2 are SGHNT and YYREEE (reference sequence). The CDR3 runs to 14 residues. CDR3 nucleotides: TGTGCCAGCAGCTCAGGGCCTGGGGCCAACGTCCTGACTTTC. This gives the protein CASSSGPGANVLTF.

The chain combines TRBV13 with TRBJ2-3, with 9 bases lining up with TRBD1. The CDR3 runs 15 residues. Per the germline V gene, CDR1 is PRHDT and CDR2 is FYEKMQ (reference sequence). V dropped 2 bases and J dropped 1; count of bases not matched to a gene: 1. The CDR3 spells CASSLRDRGTDTQYF. In DNA form, the CDR3 reads TGTGCCAGCAGCTTACGGGACAGGGGCACAGATACGCAGTATTTT.

The chain links TRBV19 to TRBJ1-5; weak D call: TRBD1 (6 bases). CDR3 length: 14 amino acids. V dropped 2 bases and J dropped 2 bases, with 7 bases sitting between them. Germline V gene sequence: CDR1 LNHDA, CDR2 SQIVND (reference sequence). The CDR3 is CASSIRGRNQPQHF. Here the CDR3 DNA reads TGTGCCAGTAGTATACGGGGGCGCAATCAGCCCCAGCATTTT. Filled out from reference TRBV19 and TRBJ1-5, the complete variable domain reads DGGITQSPKYLFRKEGQNVTLSCEQNLNHDAMYWYRQDPGQGLRLIYYSQIVNDFQKGDIAEGYSVSREKKESFPLTVTSAQKNPTAFYLCASSIRGRNQPQHFGDGTRLSIL.

This clone was seen only once. V usage is TRBV5-4 and J usage is TRBJ2-5; D remains ambiguous. This CDR3 is built from 13 residues. Germline CDR1 SGHNT, CDR2 YYREEE (reference sequence). V shed 3 bases and J shed 5 bases, with 11 bases lying between them. The CDR3 protein is CASSWSNGETQYF. The CDR3 region has the DNA TGTGCCAGCAGCTGGAGTAACGGGGAGACCCAGTACTTC.

V gene TRBV25-1 combines with J gene TRBJ1-3, with D possibly matching TRBD1 (6 bases). Germline V CDR1 and CDR2: MGHDK, SYGVNS. Trimming removed 4 bases from V and 0 bases from J, with 10 bases in between. CDR3 length: 15 residues. CDR3 nucleotide sequence: TGTGCCAGCAGTGCCAGGGGTAGCTCTGGAAACACCATATATTTT. As protein: CASSARGSSGNTIYF.

The chain is built from TRBV5-1 and TRBJ1-4; D gene unclear. V shed 3 bases and J shed 4 bases, with 7 bases lying between them. CDR3 length equals 13 residues. Germline V CDR1 and CDR2: SGHRS, YFSETQ. The CDR3, as DNA: TGCGCCAGCAGCTCGCAGCGTAATGAAAAACTGTTTTTT. This sequence encodes CASSSQRNEKLFF.

The gene calls are TRBV18 and TRBJ2-1; 9 bases align to TRBD2. The CDR3 has 18 residues. Losses at the gene ends were 3 bases for V and 0 bases for J; bases not matched to a gene: 9. Germline V gene data show CDR1 as KGHSH and CDR2 as LQKENI. CDR3 loop: CASSPLGSGGDSYNEQFF. CDR3 coding DNA: TGTGCCAGCTCACCCTTGGGTAGCGGGGGTGACTCCTACAATGAGCAGTTCTTC.

The rearrangement uses TRBV6-5 and TRBJ2-7; D is ambiguous. Trimming took 5 bases from V and 2 from J, leaving 13 bases between them. The CDR3 spans 14 residues. In germline, CDR1 is MNHEY, CDR2 SVGAGI. CDR3 loop: CASSPRSPAYEQYF. CDR3 DNA: TGTGCCAGCAGTCCTAGGTCCCCTGCCTACGAGCAGTACTTC.

V and J are TRBV11-2 and TRBJ2-3, with D perhaps TRBD1 (6 bases). In germline, CDR1 is SGHAT, CDR2 FQNNGV. V was trimmed by 6 bases and J by 1 base, leaving 8 bases between them. The CDR3 runs 13 residues. CDR3: CASRQGGTDTQYF. In DNA, the CDR3 is TGTGCCAGCAGACAGGGAGGCACAGATACGCAGTATTTT.

CDR3 in DNA: TGTGCCAGCAGCCAAGCGGCTCGGATCGCCCCAAACACTGAAGCTTTCTTT. Residues: CASSQAARIAPNTEAFF. The J gene is TRBJ1-1, the V gene TRBV14; no clear D. Germline V gives CDR1 SGHDN, CDR2 FVKESK. V gave up 1 base and J gave up 2 bases, with 17 bases separating them. The CDR3 is made up of 17 amino acids.

This clone turned up a few times. The J gene is TRBJ1-1, the V gene TRBV30, with a possible D match to TRBD1 (6 bases). CDR3 length: 13 residues. Germline V lookup: CDR1 GTSNPN, CDR2 SVGIG (reference sequence). V lost 1 base and J lost 5, with 11 bases in between. DNA of the CDR3: TGTGCCTGGAGTGGGACAGTGAGGACTGAAGCTTTCTTT. As protein: CAWSGTVRTEAFF.

DNA of the CDR3: TGTGCCAGCAGCCGGACAGGAGACTTCTACGAGCAGTACTTC. Protein product: CASSRTGDFYEQYF. V and J are TRBV5-4 and TRBJ2-7, with 7 bases that match TRBD1. Losses at the gene ends were 4 bases for V and 3 bases for J; bases not matched to a gene: 7. The CDR3 loop spans 14 amino acids. In germline, CDR1 is SGHNT, CDR2 YYREEE (reference sequence).

The chain is built from TRBV6-2 or TRBV6-3 and TRBJ1-1; D not resolved. This CDR3 comprises 14 residues. Germline V lookup: CDR1 MNHEY, CDR2 SVGEGT. The germline V and J ends were trimmed by 2 bases and 4 bases, with 11 bases remaining between them. The CDR3 DNA is TGTGCCAGCAGTTACCTGGGGTCGGGCACTGAAGCTTTCTTT. It specifies CASSYLGSGTEAFF.

In its sample, this clone was seen once. The chain joins TRBV27 to TRBJ1-1, with no clear D. The germline V gene has CDR1 MNHEY and CDR2 SMNVEV (reference sequence). V was pared by 2 bases and J by 8 bases, with 9 bases between. There are 12 residues in the CDR3. CDR3: CASSLEGREAFF. The CDR3 nucleotides read TGTGCCAGCAGTTTAGAAGGCAGGGAAGCTTTCTTT.